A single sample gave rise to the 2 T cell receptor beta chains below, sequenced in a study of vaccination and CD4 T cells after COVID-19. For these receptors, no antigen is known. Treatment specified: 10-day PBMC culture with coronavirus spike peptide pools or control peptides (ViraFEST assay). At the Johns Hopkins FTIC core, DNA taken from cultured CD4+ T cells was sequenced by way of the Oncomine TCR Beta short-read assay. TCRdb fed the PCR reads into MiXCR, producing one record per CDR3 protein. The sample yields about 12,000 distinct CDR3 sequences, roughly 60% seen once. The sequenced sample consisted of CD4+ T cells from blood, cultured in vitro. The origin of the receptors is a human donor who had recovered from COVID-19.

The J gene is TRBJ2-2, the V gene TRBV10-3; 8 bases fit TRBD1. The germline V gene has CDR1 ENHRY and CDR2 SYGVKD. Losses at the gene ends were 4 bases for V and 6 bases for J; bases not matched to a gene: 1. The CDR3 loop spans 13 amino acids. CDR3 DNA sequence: TGTGCCATCAGTGTACAGGGGGCCGGGGAGCTGTTTTTT. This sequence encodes CAISVQGAGELFF.

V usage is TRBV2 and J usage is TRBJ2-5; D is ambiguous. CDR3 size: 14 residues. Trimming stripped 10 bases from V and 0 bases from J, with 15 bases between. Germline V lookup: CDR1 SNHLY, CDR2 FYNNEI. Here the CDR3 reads CAIKSRSYQETQYF. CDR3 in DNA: TGTGCCATCAAAAGCAGGTCGTACCAAGAGACCCAGTACTTC. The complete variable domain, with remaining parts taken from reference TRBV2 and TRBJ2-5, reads EPEVTQTPSHQVTQMGQEVILRCVPISNHLYFYWYRQILGQKVEFLVSFYNNEISEKSEIFDDQFSVERPDGSNFTLKIRSTKLEDSAMYFCAIKSRSYQETQYFGPGTRLLVL.